The 25 T cell receptor beta chains in this list originate from one sample, sequenced in a study of control samples from healthy donors and cancer patients. Data came from immunoSEQ multiplex PCR; TCRdb stores just in-frame clones and leaves some out. The sample yields 85,000 to 110,000 clones, around 88% seen once. Sequenced material: PBMCs. All receptors derive from a man between 60 and 70 years old with lung cancer.

The DNA for the CDR3 is TGTGCCACCGCCAGAGGGGGGGCGAATACAGATACGCAGTATTTT. It encodes CATARGGANTDTQYF. The chain couples TRBV24-1 to TRBJ2-3; weak D call: TRBD2 (7 bases). The CDR3 runs 15 residues. CDR1 and CDR2 (germline): KGHDR, SFDVKD. Trimming took 9 bases from V and 3 from J, leaving 18 bases between them.

This clone came up once. The chain carries TRBV18 and TRBJ1-5; D ambiguous. V was trimmed by 2 bases and J by 3 bases, leaving 11 bases between them. Germline V gives CDR1 KGHSH, CDR2 LQKENI. This CDR3 is 15 amino acids long. As DNA, the CDR3 is TGTGCCAGCTCACCAGCGGCCCTTTACAATCAGCCCCAGCATTTT. It codes for CASSPAALYNQPQHF.

This clone was seen only once. V usage is TRBV2 and J usage is TRBJ2-7; 7 nucleotides agree with TRBD1. The CDR3 length is 14 residues. V shed 6 bases and J 8 bases; nucleotides not matched to a gene: 13. From germline, CDR1 is SNHLY and CDR2 FYNNEI. CDR3 DNA: TGTGCCAGCAGCCAAAAGGGGGACAGTGTGAAGCAGTACGTC. Protein sequence: CASSQKGDSVKQYV.

J is TRBJ1-1 and V is TRBV9; D remains ambiguous. Germline V CDR1 and CDR2: SGDLS, YYNGEE. The CDR3 is made up of 14 amino acids. V shed 0 bases and J shed 4 bases, with 10 bases lying between them. CDR3 in amino acids: CASSVAELGTEAFF. CDR3 sequence (DNA): TGTGCCAGCAGCGTAGCGGAGTTAGGCACTGAAGCTTTCTTT.

The V and J genes are TRBV24-1 and TRBJ1-5, with a possible D match to TRBD1 (5 bases). Trimming shortened V by 4 bases and J by 7 bases, and 13 bases separated the two germline ends. The CDR3 covers 14 residues. Per the germline V gene, CDR1 is KGHDR and CDR2 is SFDVKD. As DNA, the CDR3 is TGTGCCACCAGTGAACCAGGGTCTAGCCAGCCCCAGCATTTT. It yields the protein CATSEPGSSQPQHF.

CDR3 DNA sequence: TGTGCCATCAGCCCGGGACAGGTTGTTCAGTACGTC. As protein: CAISPGQVVQYV. This rearrangement joins TRBV10-3 to TRBJ2-7; 8 bases match TRBD1. Trimming removed 6 bases from V and 10 bases from J; junction bases left unmatched: 8. The CDR3 covers 12 residues. Germline loops: CDR1 ENHRY, CDR2 SYGVKD.

This chain connects TRBV12-3 or TRBV12-4 to TRBJ2-7, with D possibly TRBD2 on 6 matching bases. This CDR3 is built from 13 residues. V lost 2 bases and J lost 5, with 10 bases in between. The CDR3 sequence: CASSLIGGNEQYV. The CDR3 DNA reads as TGTGCCAGCAGTTTAATCGGGGGAAACGAGCAGTACGTC.

The gene calls are TRBV3-1 (or the pseudogene TRBV3-2) and TRBJ1-3; 9 bases align to TRBD1. The CDR3 is made up of 15 amino acids. V dropped 3 bases and J dropped 4; count of bases not matched to a gene: 4. Germline assignment: CDR1 LGHDT and CDR2 YNNKEL (reference sequence). CDR3 amino acids: CASSHTGQGGNTIYF. The CDR3 coding sequence is TGTGCCAGCAGCCATACGGGACAGGGAGGAAACACCATATATTTT.

CDR3: CASSTPRRPQEAFF. CDR3 coding DNA: TGTGCCAGTAGTACTCCCCGACGTCCCCAGGAAGCTTTCTTT. This sequence joins TRBV19 and TRBJ1-1; D gene unclear. The V gene's germline CDR1 is LNHDA and CDR2 SQIVND (reference sequence). Trimming took off 4 bases at V and 8 bases at J, with 17 bases between the two ends. The CDR3 length is 14 residues.

V is TRBV6-6 and J is TRBJ1-5, with 11 bases aligning to TRBD1. The CDR3 is 15 residues long. The V and J ends lost 2 bases and 6 bases, in that order; junction bases with no gene match: 3. From germline, CDR1 is MNHNY and CDR2 SVGAGI (reference sequence). Written as DNA, the CDR3 is TGTGCCAGCAGTTACGGGACAGGGGGACCTCAGCCCCAGCATTTT. This sequence encodes CASSYGTGGPQPQHF.

The chain links TRBV29-1 to TRBJ2-5; TRBD2 might be the D (5 bases). V shed 6 bases and J shed 6 bases, with 14 bases lying between them. This CDR3 is built from 12 residues. Looked up from germline, CDR1 is SQVTM and CDR2 is ANQGSEA. In DNA, the CDR3 is TGCAGCGTCGAGGGCCCTGGGAAGACCCAGTACTTC. Translating gives CSVEGPGKTQYF.

The genes are TRBV6-5 and TRBJ1-2; D uncertain. CDR1 is MNHEY, CDR2 SVGAGI, per germline. Trimming left V 6 bases short and J 2 bases short, with 7 bases between. This CDR3 contains 12 residues. CDR3 nucleotide sequence: TGTGCCAGCAGGAACGGCAACTATGGCTACACCTTC. Protein sequence: CASRNGNYGYTF.

This chain uses TRBV15 with TRBJ2-1; D is possibly TRBD2 (6 bases). Germline V gives CDR1 LNHNV, CDR2 YYDKDF (reference sequence). V was pared by 5 bases and J by 7 bases, with 9 bases between. The CDR3 has 12 residues. CDR3 protein: CATSLAGNEQFF. The CDR3 DNA sequence: TGTGCCACCAGCTTGGCGGGGAATGAGCAGTTCTTC.

J is TRBJ2-4 and V is TRBV6-4; 7 nucleotides line up with TRBD2. This CDR3 is 14 amino acids long. Germline V gene lookup returns CDR1 MRHNA and CDR2 SNTAGT. The trim removed 6 bases at V and 6 bases at J, leaving 8 bases unmatched. The CDR3 coding sequence is TGTGCCAGCAGCCCCTTCCGCGGGGGAAACATTCAGTACTTC. This gives the protein CASSPFRGGNIQYF.

This chain connects TRBV11-2 to TRBJ2-1, with D maybe TRBD2 (6 bases). The CDR3 is 15 residues long. The germline gives CDR1 SGHAT, CDR2 FQNNGV. Trimming removed 1 base at V and 5 bases at J, with 12 bases between. The DNA for the CDR3 is TGTGCCAGCAGCTTAGGGGCCGGAGGGAACAATGAGCAGTTCTTC. Its translation is CASSLGAGGNNEQFF. Full variable domain (missing parts from reference TRBV11-2 and TRBJ2-1): EAGVAQSPRYKIIEKRQSVAFWCNPISGHATLYWYQQILGQGPKLLIQFQNNGVVDDSQLPKDRFSAERLKGVDSTLKIQPAKLEDSAVYLCASSLGAGGNNEQFFGPGTRLTVL.

The CDR3 region is CASNPTYSSYNSPLHF. The DNA of the CDR3 is TGTGCCAGCAACCCCACGTACAGCTCCTATAATTCACCCCTCCACTTT. The V gene is TRBV7-2, the J gene TRBJ1-6; D ambiguous. This CDR3 has 16 amino acids. Germline CDR1 is SGHTA and CDR2 is FQGNSA. Trimming stripped 7 bases from V and 0 bases from J, with 13 bases between.

The chain has TRBV19 and TRBJ1-5, with D tentatively TRBD1 (6 bases). The CDR3 sequence is 15 residues long. Trimming cost V 4 bases and J 5 bases, with 15 bases left between them. CDR1 and CDR2 (germline): LNHDA, SQIVND (reference sequence). CDR3 DNA: TGTGCCAGTAGTAGGCAGGGGTCACTAGATCAGCCCCAGCATTTT. Translating gives CASSRQGSLDQPQHF.

This clone was counted once. The gene calls are TRBV6-1 and TRBJ1-4, with no clear D. Germline values: CDR1 MNHNS, CDR2 SASEGT. Trimming removed 1 base from V and 4 bases from J, with 19 bases in between. The CDR3 is 18 amino acids. CDR3 in amino acids: CASSEEAGFRVINEKLFF. CDR3 coding DNA: TGTGCCAGCAGTGAAGAGGCCGGTTTCCGGGTCATTAATGAAAAACTGTTTTTT.

This clone has just one count. This sequence joins TRBV2 and TRBJ2-1, with 10 bases identical to TRBD2. The ends lost 8 bases at V and 3 bases at J; junction bases unmatched: 7. CDR3 length: 15 residues. Germline CDR1 SNHLY, CDR2 FYNNEI. This CDR3 is CASSLAGGFYNEQFF. CDR3 nucleotides: TGTGCCAGCTCGTTAGCGGGGGGCTTCTACAATGAGCAGTTCTTC.

The chain couples TRBV6-6 to TRBJ1-4; 7 bases line up with TRBD1. The CDR3 covers 14 residues. Germline assignment: CDR1 MNHNY and CDR2 SVGAGI (reference sequence). J was trimmed by 6 bases and V by 7 bases; bases with no gene match: 8. CDR3 in DNA: TGTGCCAGCACCCGTGACAGGGACGATGAAAAACTGTTTTTT. Translating gives CASTRDRDDEKLFF.

The V gene is TRBV7-9, the J gene TRBJ2-3; D possibly corresponds to TRBD2 (5 bases). V lost 5 bases and J 2 bases, leaving 23 bases between the germline ends. CDR1 and CDR2 (germline): SEHNR, FQNEAQ (reference sequence). This CDR3 contains 18 residues. Written as DNA, the CDR3 is TGTGCCAGCAGCCCCATCCGGGGATCAAGGGTCCTCACAGATACGCAGTATTTT. Protein product: CASSPIRGSRVLTDTQYF.

The J gene is TRBJ1-1, the V gene TRBV18; D gene uncertain. Germline CDR1 and CDR2: KGHSH and LQKENI. Trimming removed 3 bases at V and 1 base at J, with 6 bases between. There are 13 residues in the CDR3. Here the CDR3 DNA reads TGTGCCAGCTCACCGACCGCGAACACTGAAGCTTTCTTT. It yields the protein CASSPTANTEAFF.

The chain employs TRBV5-1 and TRBJ1-1; TRBD1 agrees at 7 bases. CDR1 is SGHRS and CDR2 is YFSETQ in the germline V gene. V shed 4 bases, J shed 0 bases, and the junction held 3 bases outside the gene matches. The CDR3 is 14 residues long. DNA for the CDR3: TGCGCCAGCAGCATGGGACAGTTGAACACTGAAGCTTTCTTT. It yields the protein CASSMGQLNTEAFF.

This chain joins TRBV3-1 (or the pseudogene TRBV3-2) and TRBJ1-3; D is ambiguous. There are 12 residues in the CDR3. V lost 1 base to trimming and J lost 6 bases, with 4 bases between them. Germline lookup yields CDR1 LGHDT and CDR2 YNNKEL (reference sequence). The CDR3 protein is CASSQVENTIYF. The CDR3 DNA sequence: TGTGCCAGCAGCCAAGTGGAAAACACCATATATTTT.

The chain uses TRBV3-1 (or the pseudogene TRBV3-2) and TRBJ2-3, with a possible D match to TRBD1 (6 bases). CDR1 is LGHDT, CDR2 YNNKEL, per germline (reference sequence). Trimming took off 0 bases at V and 6 bases at J, with 22 bases between the two ends. CDR3 length equals 18 residues. The CDR3 DNA reads TGTGCCAGCAGCCAAGATCTCGCGTCTCGGACAGAGCGGGATACGCAGTATTTT. It encodes CASSQDLASRTERDTQYF.